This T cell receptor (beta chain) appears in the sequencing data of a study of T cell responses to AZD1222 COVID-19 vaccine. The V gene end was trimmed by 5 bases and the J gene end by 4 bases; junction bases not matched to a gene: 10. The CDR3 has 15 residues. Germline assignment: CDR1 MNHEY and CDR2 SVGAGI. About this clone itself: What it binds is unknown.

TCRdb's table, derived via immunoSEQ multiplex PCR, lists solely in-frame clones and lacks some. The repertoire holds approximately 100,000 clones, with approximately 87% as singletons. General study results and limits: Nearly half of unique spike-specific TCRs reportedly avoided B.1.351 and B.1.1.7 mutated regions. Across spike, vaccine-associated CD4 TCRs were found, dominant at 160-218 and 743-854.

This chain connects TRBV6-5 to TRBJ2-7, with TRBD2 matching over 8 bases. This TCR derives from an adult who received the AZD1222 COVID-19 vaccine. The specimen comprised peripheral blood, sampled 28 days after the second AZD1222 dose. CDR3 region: CASSKKPGLVYEQYF. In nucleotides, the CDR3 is TGTGCCAGCAGTAAGAAGCCGGGACTAGTATACGAGCAGTACTTC.